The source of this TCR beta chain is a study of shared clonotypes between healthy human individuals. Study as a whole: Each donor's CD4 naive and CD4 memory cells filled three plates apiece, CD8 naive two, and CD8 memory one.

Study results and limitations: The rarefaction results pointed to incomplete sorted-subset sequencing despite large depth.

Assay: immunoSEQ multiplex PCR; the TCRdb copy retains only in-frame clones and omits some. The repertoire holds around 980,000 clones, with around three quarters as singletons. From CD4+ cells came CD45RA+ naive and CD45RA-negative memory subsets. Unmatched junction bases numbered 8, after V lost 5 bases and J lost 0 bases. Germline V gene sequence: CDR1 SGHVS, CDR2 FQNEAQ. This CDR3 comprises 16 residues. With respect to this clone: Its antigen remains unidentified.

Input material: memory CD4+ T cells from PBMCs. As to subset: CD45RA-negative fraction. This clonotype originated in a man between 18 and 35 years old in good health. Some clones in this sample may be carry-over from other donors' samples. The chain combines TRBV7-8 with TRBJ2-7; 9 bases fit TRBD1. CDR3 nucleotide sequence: TGTGCCAGCAGCACACCGCCGACAGGGGGCTCCTACGAGCAGTACTTC. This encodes CASSTPPTGGSYEQYF.